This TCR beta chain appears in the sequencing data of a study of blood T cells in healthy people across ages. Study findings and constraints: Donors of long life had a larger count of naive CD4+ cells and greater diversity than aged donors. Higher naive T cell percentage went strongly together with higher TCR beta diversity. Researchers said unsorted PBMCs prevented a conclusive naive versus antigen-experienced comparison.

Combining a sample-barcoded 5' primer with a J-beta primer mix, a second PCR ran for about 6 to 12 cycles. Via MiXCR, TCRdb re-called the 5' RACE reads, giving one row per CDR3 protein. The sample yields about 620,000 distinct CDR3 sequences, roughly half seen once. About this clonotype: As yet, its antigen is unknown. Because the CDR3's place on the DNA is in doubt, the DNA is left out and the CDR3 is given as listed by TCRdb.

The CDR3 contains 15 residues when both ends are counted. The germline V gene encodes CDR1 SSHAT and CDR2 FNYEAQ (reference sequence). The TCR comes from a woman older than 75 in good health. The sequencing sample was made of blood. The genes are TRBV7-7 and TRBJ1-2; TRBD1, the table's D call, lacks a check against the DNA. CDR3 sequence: CASSLGGHLNYGCTF.